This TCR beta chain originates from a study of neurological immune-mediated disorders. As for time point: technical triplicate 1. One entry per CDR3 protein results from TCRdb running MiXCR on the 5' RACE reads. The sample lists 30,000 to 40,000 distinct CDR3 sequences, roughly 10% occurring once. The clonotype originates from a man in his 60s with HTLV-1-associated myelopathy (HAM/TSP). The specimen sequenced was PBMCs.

CDR3 DNA: TGCGCCAGCAGCTTGGGAGGTTCAGTACGTGACAGGGTTCGCGAGCAGTACTTC. Its protein product is CASSLGGSVRDRVREQYF. The V and J genes are TRBV5-1 and TRBJ2-7; TRBD1 matches at 7 bases. V was clipped by 0 bases and J by 6 bases; unmatched bases: 18. Germline V CDR1 and CDR2: SGHRS, YFSETQ. This CDR3 comprises 18 residues.